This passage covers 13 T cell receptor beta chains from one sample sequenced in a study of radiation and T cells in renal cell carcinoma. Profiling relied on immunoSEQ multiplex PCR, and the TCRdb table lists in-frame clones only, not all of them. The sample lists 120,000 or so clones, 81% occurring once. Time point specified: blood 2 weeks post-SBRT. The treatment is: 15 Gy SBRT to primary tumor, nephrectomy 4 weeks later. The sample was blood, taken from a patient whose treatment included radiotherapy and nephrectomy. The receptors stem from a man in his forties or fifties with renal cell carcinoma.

The CDR3 DNA reads as TGTGCCTCGGGAGGCAGGCCGAACACCGGGGAGCTGTTTTTT. It specifies CASGGRPNTGELFF. The chain carries TRBV19 and TRBJ2-2; TRBD2 matches 7 bases. The CDR3 extends over 14 amino acids. In germline, CDR1 is LNHDA, CDR2 SQIVND (reference sequence). The V and J ends lost 11 bases and 0 bases, in that order; junction bases with no gene match: 6.

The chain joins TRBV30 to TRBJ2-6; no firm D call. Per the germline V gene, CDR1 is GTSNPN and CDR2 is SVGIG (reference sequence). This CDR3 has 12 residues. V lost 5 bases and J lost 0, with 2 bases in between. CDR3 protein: CAWDSGANVLTF. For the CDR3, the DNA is TGTGCCTGGGACTCTGGGGCCAACGTCCTGACTTTC.

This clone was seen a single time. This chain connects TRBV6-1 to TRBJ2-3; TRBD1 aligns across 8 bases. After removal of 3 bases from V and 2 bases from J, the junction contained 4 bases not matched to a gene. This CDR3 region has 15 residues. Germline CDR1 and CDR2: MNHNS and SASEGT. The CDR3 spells CASSDPTGVTDTQYF. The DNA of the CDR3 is TGTGCCAGCAGTGATCCGACAGGGGTCACAGATACGCAGTATTTT.

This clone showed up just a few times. CDR3 protein: CAWSGKTDMNTEAFF. The CDR3 DNA is TGTGCCTGGAGTGGAAAAACAGATATGAACACTGAAGCTTTCTTT. J is TRBJ1-1 and V is TRBV30, with D unclear. Germline loops: CDR1 GTSNPN, CDR2 SVGIG (reference sequence). This CDR3 has 15 amino acids. Trimming removed 1 base from V and 0 bases from J, with 12 bases in between.

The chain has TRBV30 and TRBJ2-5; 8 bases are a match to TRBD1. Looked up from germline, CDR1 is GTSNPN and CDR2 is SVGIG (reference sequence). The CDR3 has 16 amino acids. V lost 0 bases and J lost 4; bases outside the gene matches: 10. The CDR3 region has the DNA TGTGCCTGGAGTGTACTAGAGACAGGGGAAATAGAGACCCAGTACTTC. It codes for CAWSVLETGEIETQYF.

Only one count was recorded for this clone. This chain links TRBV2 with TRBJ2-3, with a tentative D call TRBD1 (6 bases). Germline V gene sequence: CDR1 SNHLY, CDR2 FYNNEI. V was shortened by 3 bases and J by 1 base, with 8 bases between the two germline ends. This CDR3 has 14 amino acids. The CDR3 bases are TGTGCCAGCAGTGACAGGACAGGCACAGATACGCAGTATTTT. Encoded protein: CASSDRTGTDTQYF.

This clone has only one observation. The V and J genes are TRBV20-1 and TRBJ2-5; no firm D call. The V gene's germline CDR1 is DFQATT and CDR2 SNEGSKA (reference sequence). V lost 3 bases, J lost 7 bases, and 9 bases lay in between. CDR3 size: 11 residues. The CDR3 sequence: CSASQRATQYF. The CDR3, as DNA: TGCAGTGCTAGCCAACGGGCGACCCAGTACTTC.

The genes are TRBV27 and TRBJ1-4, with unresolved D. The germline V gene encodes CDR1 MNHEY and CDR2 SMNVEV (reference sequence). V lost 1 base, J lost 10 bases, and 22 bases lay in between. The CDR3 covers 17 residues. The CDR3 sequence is CASSLYVGAGPPAKLFF. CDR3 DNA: TGTGCCAGCAGTTTATATGTGGGTGCGGGTCCCCCGGCAAAACTGTTTTTT. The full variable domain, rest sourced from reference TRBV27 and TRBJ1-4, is EAQVTQNPRYLITVTGKKLTVTCSQNMNHEYMSWYRQDPGLGLRQIYYSMNVEVTDKGDVPEGYKVSRKEKRNFPLILESPSPNQTSLYFCASSLYVGAGPPAKLFFGSGTQLSVL.

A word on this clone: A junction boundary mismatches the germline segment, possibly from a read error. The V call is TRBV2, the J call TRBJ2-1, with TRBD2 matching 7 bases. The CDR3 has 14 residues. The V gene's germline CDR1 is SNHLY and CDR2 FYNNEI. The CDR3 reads CASKPSGNYNEQFF. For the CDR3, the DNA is TGTGCGAGCAAGCCTAGCGGAAACTACAATGAGCAGTTCTTC.

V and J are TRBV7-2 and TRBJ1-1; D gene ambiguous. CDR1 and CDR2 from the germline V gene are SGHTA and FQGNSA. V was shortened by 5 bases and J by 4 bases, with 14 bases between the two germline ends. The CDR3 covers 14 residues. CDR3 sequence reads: CASSPLMSATEAFF. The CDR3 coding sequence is TGTGCCAGCAGCCCCTTGATGAGTGCCACTGAAGCTTTCTTT.

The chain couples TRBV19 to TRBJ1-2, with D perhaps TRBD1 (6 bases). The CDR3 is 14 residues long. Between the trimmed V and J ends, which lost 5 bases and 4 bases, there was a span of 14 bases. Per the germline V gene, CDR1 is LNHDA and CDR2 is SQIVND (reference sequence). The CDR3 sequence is CASSEGGQIYGYTF. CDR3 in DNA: TGTGCCAGTAGTGAGGGCGGACAGATCTATGGCTACACCTTC.

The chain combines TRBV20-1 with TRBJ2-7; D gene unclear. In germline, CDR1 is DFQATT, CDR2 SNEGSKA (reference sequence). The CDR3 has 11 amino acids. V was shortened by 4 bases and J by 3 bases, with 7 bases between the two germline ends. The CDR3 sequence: CSATRNYEQYF. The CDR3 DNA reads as TGCAGTGCTACACGGAACTACGAGCAGTACTTC.

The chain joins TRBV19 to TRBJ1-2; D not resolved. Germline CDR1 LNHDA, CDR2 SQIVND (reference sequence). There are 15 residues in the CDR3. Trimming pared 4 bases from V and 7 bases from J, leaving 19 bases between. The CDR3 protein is CASSTAGSPHSGYTF. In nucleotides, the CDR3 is TGTGCCAGTAGTACGGCCGGGTCTCCTCACTCTGGCTACACCTTC.